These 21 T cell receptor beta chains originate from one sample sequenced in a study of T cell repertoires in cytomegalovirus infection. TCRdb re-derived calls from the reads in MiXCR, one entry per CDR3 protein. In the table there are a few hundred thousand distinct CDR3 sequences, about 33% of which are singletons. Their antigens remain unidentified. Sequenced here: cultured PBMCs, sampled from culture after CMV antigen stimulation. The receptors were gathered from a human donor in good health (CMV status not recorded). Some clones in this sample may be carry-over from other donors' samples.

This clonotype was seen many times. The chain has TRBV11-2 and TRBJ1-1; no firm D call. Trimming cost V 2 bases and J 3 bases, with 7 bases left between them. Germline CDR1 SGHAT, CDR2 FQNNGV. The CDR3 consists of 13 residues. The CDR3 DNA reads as TGTGCCAGCAGCTTAATCCGTGACACTGAAGCTTTCTTT. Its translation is CASSLIRDTEAFF. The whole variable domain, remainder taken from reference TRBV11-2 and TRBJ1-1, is EAGVAQSPRYKIIEKRQSVAFWCNPISGHATLYWYQQILGQGPKLLIQFQNNGVVDDSQLPKDRFSAERLKGVDSTLKIQPAKLEDSAVYLCASSLIRDTEAFFGQGTRLTVV.

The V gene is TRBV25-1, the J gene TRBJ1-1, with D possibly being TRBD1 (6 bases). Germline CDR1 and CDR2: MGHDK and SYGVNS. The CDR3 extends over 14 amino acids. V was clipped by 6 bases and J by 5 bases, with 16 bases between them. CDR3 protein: CASREMGGFTEAFF. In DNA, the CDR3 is TGTGCCAGCAGGGAGATGGGGGGCTTTACTGAAGCTTTCTTT.

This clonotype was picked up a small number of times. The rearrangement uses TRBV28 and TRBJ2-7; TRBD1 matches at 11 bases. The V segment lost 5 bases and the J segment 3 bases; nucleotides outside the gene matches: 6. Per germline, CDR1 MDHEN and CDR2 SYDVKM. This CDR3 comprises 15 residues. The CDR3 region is CASSPSGTGGYEQYF. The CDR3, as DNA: TGTGCCAGCAGTCCTTCCGGGACAGGGGGCTACGAGCAGTACTTC.

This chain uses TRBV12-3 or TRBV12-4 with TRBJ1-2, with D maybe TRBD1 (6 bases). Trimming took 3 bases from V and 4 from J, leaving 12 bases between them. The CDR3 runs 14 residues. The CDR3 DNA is TGTGCCAGCAGTTTTTTACAGGGTGGCTATGGCTACACCTTC. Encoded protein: CASSFLQGGYGYTF.

The DNA of the CDR3 is TGTGCCGGGGGTGGGGATAGCACAGATACGCAGTATTTT. The encoded protein is CAGGGDSTDTQYF. This rearrangement joins TRBV28 to TRBJ2-3; D could derive from TRBD1 or TRBD2 (5 bases each). This CDR3 is built from 13 residues. V was trimmed by 11 bases and J by 0 bases, leaving 12 bases between them. Germline V gene data show CDR1 as MDHEN and CDR2 as SYDVKM. Full variable domain (outside the CDR3, taken from reference TRBV28 and TRBJ2-3): DVKVTQSSRYLVKRTGEKVFLECVQDMDHENMFWYRQDPGLGLRLIYFSYDVKMKEKGDIPEGYSVSREKKERFSLILESASTNQTSMYLCAGGGDSTDTQYFGPGTRLTVL.

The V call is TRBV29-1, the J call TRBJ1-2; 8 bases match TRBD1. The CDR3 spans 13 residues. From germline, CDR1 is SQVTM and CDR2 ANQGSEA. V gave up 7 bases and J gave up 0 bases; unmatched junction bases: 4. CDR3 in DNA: TGCAGCGCCCGGACAGGGTCTAACTATGGCTACACCTTC. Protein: CSARTGSNYGYTF.

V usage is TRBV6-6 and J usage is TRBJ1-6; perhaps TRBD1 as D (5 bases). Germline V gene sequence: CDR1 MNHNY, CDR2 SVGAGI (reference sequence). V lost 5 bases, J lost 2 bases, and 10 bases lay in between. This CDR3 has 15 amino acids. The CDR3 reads CASSPRGAYNSPLHF. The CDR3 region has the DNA TGTGCCAGCAGTCCCCGGGGGGCCTATAATTCACCCCTCCACTTT.

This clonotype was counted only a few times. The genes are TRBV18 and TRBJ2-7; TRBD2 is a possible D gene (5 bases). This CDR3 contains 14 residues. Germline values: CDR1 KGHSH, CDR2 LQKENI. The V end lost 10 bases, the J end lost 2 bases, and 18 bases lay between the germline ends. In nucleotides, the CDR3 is TGTGCCACGTCCCGGGGAGATTGGACCTACGAGCAGTACTTC. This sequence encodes CATSRGDWTYEQYF.

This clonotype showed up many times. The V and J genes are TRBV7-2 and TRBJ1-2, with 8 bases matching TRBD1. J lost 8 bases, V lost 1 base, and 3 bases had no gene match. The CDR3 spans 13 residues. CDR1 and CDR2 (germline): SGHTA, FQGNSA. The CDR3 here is CASSLGRGLGYTF. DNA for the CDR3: TGTGCCAGCAGCTTAGGCAGGGGGCTCGGCTACACCTTC.

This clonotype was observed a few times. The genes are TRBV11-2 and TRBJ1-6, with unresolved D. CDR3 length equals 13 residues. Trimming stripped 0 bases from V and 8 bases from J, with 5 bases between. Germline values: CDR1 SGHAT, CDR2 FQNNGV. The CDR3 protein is CASSLDVDSPLHF. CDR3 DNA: TGTGCCAGCAGCTTAGATGTGGATTCACCCCTCCACTTT.

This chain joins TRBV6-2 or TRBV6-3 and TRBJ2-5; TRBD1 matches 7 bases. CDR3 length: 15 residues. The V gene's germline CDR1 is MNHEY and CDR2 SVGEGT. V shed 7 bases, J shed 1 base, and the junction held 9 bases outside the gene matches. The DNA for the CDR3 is TGTGCCAGCACACACAGGGGCCCAGCCCAAGAGACCCAGTACTTC. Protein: CASTHRGPAQETQYF.

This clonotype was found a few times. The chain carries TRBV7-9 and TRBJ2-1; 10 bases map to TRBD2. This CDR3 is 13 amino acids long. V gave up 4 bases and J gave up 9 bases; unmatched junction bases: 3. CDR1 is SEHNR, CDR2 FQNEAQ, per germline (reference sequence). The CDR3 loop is CASSSSGSGEQFF. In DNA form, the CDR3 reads TGTGCCAGCAGCTCTAGCGGGAGTGGTGAGCAGTTCTTC.

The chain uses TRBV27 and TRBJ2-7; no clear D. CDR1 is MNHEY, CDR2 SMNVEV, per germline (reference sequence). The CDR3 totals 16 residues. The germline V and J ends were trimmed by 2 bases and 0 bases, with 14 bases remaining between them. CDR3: CASSLGQQEFSYEQYF. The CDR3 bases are TGTGCCAGCAGTTTAGGTCAGCAGGAATTCTCCTACGAGCAGTACTTC.

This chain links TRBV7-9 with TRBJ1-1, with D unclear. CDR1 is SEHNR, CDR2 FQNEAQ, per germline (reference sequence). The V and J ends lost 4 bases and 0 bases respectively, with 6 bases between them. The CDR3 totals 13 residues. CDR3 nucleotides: TGTGCCAGCAGCTCCACCCTGAACACTGAAGCTTTCTTT. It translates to CASSSTLNTEAFF.

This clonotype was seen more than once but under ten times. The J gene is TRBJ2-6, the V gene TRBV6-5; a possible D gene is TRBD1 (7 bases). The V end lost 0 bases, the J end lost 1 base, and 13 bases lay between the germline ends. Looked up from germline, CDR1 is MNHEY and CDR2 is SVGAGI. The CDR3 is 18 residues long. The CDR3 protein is CASSYSGRGASGANVLTF. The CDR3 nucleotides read TGTGCCAGCAGTTACTCAGGCAGGGGGGCATCTGGGGCCAACGTCCTGACTTTC.

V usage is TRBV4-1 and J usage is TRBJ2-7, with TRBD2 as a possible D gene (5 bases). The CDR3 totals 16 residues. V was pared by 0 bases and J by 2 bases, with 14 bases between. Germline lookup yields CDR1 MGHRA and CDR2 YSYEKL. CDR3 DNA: TGCGCCAGCAGCCAAGATGAGGGTGAGGGCACCTACGAGCAGTACTTC. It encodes CASSQDEGEGTYEQYF.

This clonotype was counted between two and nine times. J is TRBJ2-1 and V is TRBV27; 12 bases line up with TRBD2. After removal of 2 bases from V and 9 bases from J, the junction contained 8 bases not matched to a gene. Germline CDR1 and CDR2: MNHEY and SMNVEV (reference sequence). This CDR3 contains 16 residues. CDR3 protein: CASSLKASGRAGEQFF. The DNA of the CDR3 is TGTGCCAGCAGTTTAAAGGCTAGCGGGAGGGCCGGTGAGCAGTTCTTC.

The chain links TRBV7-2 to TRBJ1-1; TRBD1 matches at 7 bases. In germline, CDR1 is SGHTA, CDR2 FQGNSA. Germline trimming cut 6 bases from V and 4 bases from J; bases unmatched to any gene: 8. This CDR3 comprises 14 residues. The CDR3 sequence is CASRGGGGGTEAFF. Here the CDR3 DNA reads TGTGCCAGCAGGGGAGGGGGCGGCGGCACTGAAGCTTTCTTT.

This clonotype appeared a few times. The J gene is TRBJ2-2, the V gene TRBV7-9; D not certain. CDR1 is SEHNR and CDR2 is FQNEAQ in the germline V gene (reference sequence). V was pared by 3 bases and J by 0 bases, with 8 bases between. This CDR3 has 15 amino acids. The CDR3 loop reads CASSFRSANTGELFF. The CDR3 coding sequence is TGTGCCAGCAGCTTTCGGTCTGCGAACACCGGGGAGCTGTTTTTT.

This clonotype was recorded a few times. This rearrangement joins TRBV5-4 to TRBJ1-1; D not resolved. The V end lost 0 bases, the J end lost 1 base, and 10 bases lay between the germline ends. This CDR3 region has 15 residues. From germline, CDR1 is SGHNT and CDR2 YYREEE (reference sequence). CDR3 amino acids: CASSLENLQNTEAFF. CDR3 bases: TGTGCCAGCAGCTTGGAGAACTTACAGAACACTGAAGCTTTCTTT.

The CDR3 sequence is CASSLVFLAGRGRTDTQYF. The CDR3 DNA reads TGTGCCAGCAGCTTAGTTTTCCTAGCGGGGAGAGGGAGAACAGATACGCAGTATTTT. The chain couples TRBV11-2 to TRBJ2-3, with 9 bases matching TRBD2. V shed 1 base and J 3 bases; nucleotides not matched to a gene: 14. The length of the CDR3 is 19 residues. The germline gives CDR1 SGHAT, CDR2 FQNNGV.